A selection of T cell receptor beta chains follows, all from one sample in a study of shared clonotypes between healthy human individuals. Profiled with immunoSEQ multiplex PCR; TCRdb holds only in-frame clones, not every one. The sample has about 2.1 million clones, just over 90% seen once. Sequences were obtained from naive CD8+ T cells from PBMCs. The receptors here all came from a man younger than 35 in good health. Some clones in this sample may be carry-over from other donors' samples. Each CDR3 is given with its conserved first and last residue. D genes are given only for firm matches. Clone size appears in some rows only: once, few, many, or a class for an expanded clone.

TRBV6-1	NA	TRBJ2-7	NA	CASSEVGSYEQYF	TGTGCCAGCAGTGAAGTTGGGTCCTACGAGCAGTACTTC
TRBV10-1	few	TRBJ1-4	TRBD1	CASSESAGGENEKLFF	TGCGCCAGCAGTGAGTCCGCAGGGGGAGAGAATGAAAAACTGTTTTTT
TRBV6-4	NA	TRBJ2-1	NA	CASSDNNEQFF	TGTGCCAGCAGTGATAACAATGAGCAGTTCTTC
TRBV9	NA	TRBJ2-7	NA	CASSVIDGPYEQYF	TGTGCCAGCAGCGTAATTGACGGCCCCTACGAGCAGTACTTC
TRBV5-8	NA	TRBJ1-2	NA	CASSGPPGPYGYTF	TGTGCCAGCAGCGGACCCCCAGGTCCCTATGGCTACACCTTC
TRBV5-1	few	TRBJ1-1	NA	CASSLMGRVTEAFF	TGCGCCAGCAGCTTGATGGGAAGAGTTACTGAAGCTTTCTTT
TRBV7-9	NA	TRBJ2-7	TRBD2	CASREGLTYEQYF	TGTGCCAGCAGGGAGGGACTAACCTACGAGCAGTACTTC
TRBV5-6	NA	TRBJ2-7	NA	CASSFNSGDEQYF	TGTGCCAGCAGCTTCAATTCAGGGGACGAGCAGTACTTC
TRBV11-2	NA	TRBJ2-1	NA	CASSSPNGSYNEQFF	TGTGCCAGCAGCTCCCCGAACGGGAGCTACAATGAGCAGTTCTTC
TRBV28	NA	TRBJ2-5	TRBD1	CASSGMGQGLGETQYF	TGTGCCAGCAGTGGGATGGGACAGGGGTTGGGAGAGACCCAGTACTTC
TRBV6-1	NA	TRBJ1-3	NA	CASGPTHSGNTIYF	TGTGCCAGCGGGCCGACTCACTCTGGAAACACCATATATTTT
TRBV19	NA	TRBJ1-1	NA	CASSIYIGQDVINTEAFF	TGTGCCAGTAGTATATACATAGGGCAGGACGTCATTAACACTGAAGCTTTCTTT
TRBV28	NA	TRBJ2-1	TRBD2	CASSRDGTSGSFSYNEQFF	TGTGCCAGCAGTCGGGACGGGACTAGCGGGAGTTTCTCCTACAATGAGCAGTTCTTC
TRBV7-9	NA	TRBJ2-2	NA	CASRNRTDRNTGELFF	TGTGCCAGTCGGAACCGGACTGATCGGAACACCGGGGAGCTGTTTTTT
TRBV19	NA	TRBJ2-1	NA	CASSIGDEQFF	TGTGCCAGTAGTATCGGGGATGAGCAGTTCTTC
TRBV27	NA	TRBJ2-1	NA	CASSFSGSYNEQFF	TGTGCCAGCAGTTTCAGTGGCTCCTACAATGAGCAGTTCTTC
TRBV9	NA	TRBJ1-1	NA	CASSAPDGMNTEAFF	TGTGCCAGCAGCGCGCCGGACGGTATGAACACTGAAGCTTTCTTT
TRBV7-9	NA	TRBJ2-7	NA	CASSLGGLAYEQYF	TGTGCCAGCAGCTTAGGAGGCCTAGCTTACGAGCAGTACTTC
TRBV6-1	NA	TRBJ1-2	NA	CASSEGTAGLYGYTF	TGTGCCAGCAGTGAAGGGACAGCGGGGCTGTATGGCTACACCTTC
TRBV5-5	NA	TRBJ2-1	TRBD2	CASSRSGSSYNEQFF	TGTGCCAGCAGCCGAAGCGGGAGCTCCTACAATGAGCAGTTCTTC
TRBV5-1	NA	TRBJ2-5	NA	CASRIRGQETQYF	TGCGCCAGCAGGATTAGGGGACAAGAGACCCAGTACTTC
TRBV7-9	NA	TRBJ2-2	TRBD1	CASSSGGLTLVNTGELFF	TGTGCCAGCAGCTCAGGGGGATTAACCCTCGTGAACACCGGGGAGCTGTTTTTT
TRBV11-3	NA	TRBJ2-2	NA	CASSLEGPGTGELFF	TGTGCCAGCAGCTTAGAGGGGCCGGGCACCGGGGAGCTGTTTTTT
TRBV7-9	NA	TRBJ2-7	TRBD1	CASSFGTDEQYF	TGTGCCAGCAGCTTTGGGACAGACGAGCAGTACTTC
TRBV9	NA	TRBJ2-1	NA	CASSVGARPNEQFF	TGTGCCAGCAGCGTAGGTGCTAGACCCAATGAGCAGTTCTTC
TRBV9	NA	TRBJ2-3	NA	CASSVEDGTWRLEDTQYF	TGTGCCAGCAGCGTAGAAGATGGGACTTGGAGATTAGAAGATACGCAGTATTTT
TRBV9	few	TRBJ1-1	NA	CASSVEWNTEAFF	TGTGCCAGCAGCGTCGAATGGAACACTGAAGCTTTCTTT
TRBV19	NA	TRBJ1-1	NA	CASSITENTEAFF	TGTGCCAGTAGTATTACGGAGAACACTGAAGCTTTCTTT
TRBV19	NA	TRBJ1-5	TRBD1	CASSSGQGNQPQHF	TGTGCCAGTAGTTCAGGACAGGGCAATCAGCCCCAGCATTTT
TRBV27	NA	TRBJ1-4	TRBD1	CASSLVRGGRSDEKLFF	TGTGCCAGCAGTTTAGTCAGAGGGGGCAGGTCAGATGAAAAACTGTTTTTT
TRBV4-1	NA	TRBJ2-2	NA	CASRAANTGELFF	TGCGCCAGCCGGGCAGCGAACACCGGGGAGCTGTTTTTT
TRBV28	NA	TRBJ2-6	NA	CASSRAGANVLTF	TGTGCCAGCAGTCGTGCTGGGGCCAACGTCCTGACTTTC
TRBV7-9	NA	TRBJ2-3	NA	CASSLGGGLGTDTQYF	TGTGCCAGCAGCTTAGGTGGGGGGCTCGGCACAGATACGCAGTATTTT
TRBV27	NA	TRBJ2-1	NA	CASSLDRIYNEQFF	TGTGCCAGCAGTTTGGACAGAATCTACAATGAGCAGTTCTTC
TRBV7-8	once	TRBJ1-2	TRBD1	CASSAQTGGGYGYTF	TGTGCCAGCAGCGCCCAGACAGGGGGCGGGTATGGCTACACCTTC
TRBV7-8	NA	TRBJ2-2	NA	CATGQWGTGELFF	TGTGCCACCGGACAGTGGGGCACCGGGGAGCTGTTTTTT
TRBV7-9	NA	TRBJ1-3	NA	CASSLPPGPGNTIYF	TGTGCCAGCAGCTTACCGCCGGGTCCTGGAAACACCATATATTTT
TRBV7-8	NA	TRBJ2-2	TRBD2	CASSLDRRLAGGPNTGELFF	TGTGCCAGCAGCTTAGATAGACGACTAGCGGGAGGGCCGAACACCGGGGAGCTGTTTTTT
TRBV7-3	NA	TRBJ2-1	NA	CASGVDGGSYNEQFF	TGTGCCAGCGGAGTTGATGGGGGTTCCTACAATGAGCAGTTCTTC
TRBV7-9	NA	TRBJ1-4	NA	CASSLAPADPNEKLFF	TGTGCCAGCAGCTTAGCCCCCGCGGACCCTAATGAAAAACTGTTTTTT
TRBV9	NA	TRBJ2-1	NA	CASSVQGANEQFF	TGTGCCAGCAGCGTACAGGGTGCCAATGAGCAGTTCTTC
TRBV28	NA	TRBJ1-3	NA	CASTVHRANTIYF	TGTGCCAGCACGGTCCACAGGGCAAACACCATATATTTT
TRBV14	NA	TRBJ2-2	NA	CASSQDGFSITNTGELFF	TGTGCCAGCAGCCAAGATGGTTTCTCAATAACGAACACCGGGGAGCTGTTTTTT
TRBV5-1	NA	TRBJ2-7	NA	CASSVSSYEQYF	TGCGCCAGCAGCGTTAGCTCCTACGAGCAGTACTTC
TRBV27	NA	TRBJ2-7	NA	CASSSGHEQYF	TGTGCCAGCAGTTCTGGGCACGAGCAGTACTTC
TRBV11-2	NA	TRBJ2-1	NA	CASSRGRRTDYDEQFF	TGTGCCAGCAGCCGAGGGCGGCGAACTGACTACGATGAGCAGTTCTTC
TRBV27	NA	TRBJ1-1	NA	CASSLLQDTEAFF	TGTGCCAGCAGTCTGTTACAGGACACTGAAGCTTTCTTT
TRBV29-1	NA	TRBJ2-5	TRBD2	CSVDLAGARETQYF	TGCAGCGTTGATTTAGCGGGAGCACGGGAGACCCAGTACTTC
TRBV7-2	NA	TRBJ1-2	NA	CASSPGGRFYTF	TGTGCCAGCAGCCCGGGCGGCAGGTTTTACACCTTC
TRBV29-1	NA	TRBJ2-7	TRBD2	CSVEDGLAGGYEQYF	TGCAGCGTTGAAGATGGACTAGCGGGAGGGTACGAGCAGTACTTC
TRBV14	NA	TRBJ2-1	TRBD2	CASSQGIFAASGSIEQFF	TGTGCCAGCAGCCAAGGAATATTCGCGGCTAGCGGGAGCATTGAGCAGTTCTTC
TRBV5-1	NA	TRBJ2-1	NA	CASSESGINNEQFF	TGCGCCAGCAGCGAGTCCGGGATTAACAATGAGCAGTTCTTC
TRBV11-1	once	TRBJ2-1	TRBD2	CAKSGTLQFF	TGTGCCAAGAGCGGGACCTTACAGTTCTTC
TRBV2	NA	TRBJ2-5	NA	CATSEYRTQETQYF	TGTGCCACTTCAGAATACCGGACTCAAGAGACCCAGTACTTC
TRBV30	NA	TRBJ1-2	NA	CAWNFGSFYGYTF	TGTGCCTGGAATTTTGGCAGTTTCTATGGCTACACCTTC
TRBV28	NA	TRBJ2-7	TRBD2	CASRLVGAGGSYEQYF	TGTGCCAGCAGGTTGGTTGGGGCGGGAGGATCTTACGAGCAGTACTTC
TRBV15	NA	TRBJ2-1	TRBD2	CATSTLAGDLYNEQFF	TGTGCCACCAGCACGCTAGCGGGAGATTTGTACAATGAGCAGTTCTTC
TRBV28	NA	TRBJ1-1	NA	CASSPRTVNTEAFF	TGTGCCAGCAGTCCCCGGACGGTGAACACTGAAGCTTTCTTT
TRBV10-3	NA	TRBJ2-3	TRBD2	CAISGTSGISTDTQYF	TGTGCCATCAGTGGGACTAGCGGGATTAGCACAGATACGCAGTATTTT
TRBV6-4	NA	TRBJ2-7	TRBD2	CASSSPLAGGQWRNYEQYF	TGTGCCAGCAGTTCACCACTAGCGGGAGGCCAGTGGAGAAACTACGAGCAGTACTTC